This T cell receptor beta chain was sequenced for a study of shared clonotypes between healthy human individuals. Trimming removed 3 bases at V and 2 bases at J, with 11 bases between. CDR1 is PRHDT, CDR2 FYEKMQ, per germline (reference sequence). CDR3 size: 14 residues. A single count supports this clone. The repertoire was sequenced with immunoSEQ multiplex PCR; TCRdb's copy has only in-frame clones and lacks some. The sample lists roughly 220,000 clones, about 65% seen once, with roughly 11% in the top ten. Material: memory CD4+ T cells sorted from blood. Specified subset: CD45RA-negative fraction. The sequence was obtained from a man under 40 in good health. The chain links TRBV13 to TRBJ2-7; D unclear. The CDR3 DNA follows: TGTGCCAGCAGCTTCAATCCTCGACCCTACGAGCAGTACTTC. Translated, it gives CASSFNPRPYEQYF.